These 14 T cell receptor beta chains were sequenced from one sample in a study of blood T cell repertoires in COVID-19. Assay used: immunoSEQ multiplex PCR; TCRdb lists only in-frame clones, some missing. The sample shows about 180,000 clones, 88% of them seen only once. Sequenced sample: PBMCs or T cells enriched from blood (not recorded which). The receptors were sampled from a woman aged 18 to 35 who had recovered from COVID-19.

This sequence joins TRBV21-1 and TRBJ1-6; no DNA check was done on the table's D call, TRBD1. TRBV21-1 is a pseudogene. This CDR3 has 15 residues. CDR3 loop: CASSKGDSYNSPLHF. In nucleotides, the CDR3 is TGTGCCAGCAGCAAAGGGGACAGCTATAATTCACCCCTCCACTTT.

This clone has a single count. The gene calls are TRBV4-1 and TRBJ2-3; no clear D. Germline V gene data show CDR1 as MGHRA and CDR2 as YSYEKL. V lost 5 bases to trimming and J lost 5 bases, with 11 bases between them. The length of the CDR3 is 13 residues. The CDR3 nucleotides are TGCGCCAGCAGCTCCCCACTCGAAGATACGCAGTATTTT. Its translation is CASSSPLEDTQYF.

The rearrangement joins TRBV3-1 (or the pseudogene TRBV3-2) to TRBJ1-3, with a weak D call TRBD1 (6 bases). CDR1 LGHDT and CDR2 YNNKEL come from the germline V gene (reference sequence). V was clipped by 0 bases and J by 4 bases, with 10 bases between them. The CDR3 covers 15 residues. This chain's CDR3 is CASSQEWGRGNTIYF. Here the CDR3 DNA reads TGTGCCAGCAGCCAAGAATGGGGGCGCGGAAACACCATATATTTT.

This rearrangement joins TRBV15 to TRBJ1-1; no definite D call. CDR3 size: 15 residues. V lost 3 bases and J lost 3, with 14 bases in between. Germline lookup yields CDR1 LNHNV and CDR2 YYDKDF (reference sequence). In DNA form, the CDR3 reads TGTGCCACCAGCAGGCTAGACCGGGAGGACACTGAAGCTTTCTTT. It is translated as CATSRLDREDTEAFF.

Only one count was recorded for this clone. This chain joins TRBV7-2 and TRBJ2-1; 10 bases line up with TRBD2. Looked up from germline, CDR1 is SGHTA and CDR2 is FQGNSA. This CDR3 has 15 residues. V dropped 5 bases and J dropped 4; count of bases not matched to a gene: 5. For the CDR3, the DNA is TGTGCCAGCAGCGTAGAACTAGCGGGATACAATGAGCAGTTCTTC. Translating it yields CASSVELAGYNEQFF.

This clone was seen a single time. The chain couples TRBV18 to TRBJ1-5, with TRBD1 matching 9 bases. CDR1 is KGHSH and CDR2 is LQKENI in the germline V gene. The ends lost 3 bases at V and 4 bases at J; junction bases unmatched: 7. CDR3 length equals 16 residues. CDR3 DNA sequence: TGTGCCAGCTCACCTGGGGACAGGGAACCTAATCAGCCCCAGCATTTT. Encoded protein: CASSPGDREPNQPQHF. Full variable domain (rest looked up from reference TRBV18 and TRBJ1-5): NAGVMQNPRHLVRRRGQEARLRCSPMKGHSHVYWYRQLPEEGLKFMVYLQKENIIDESGMPKERFSAEFPKEGPSILRIQQVVRGDSAAYFCASSPGDREPNQPQHFGDGTRLSIL.

CDR3 DNA: TGTGCCAGCAGTGCATCGACAGGGACGGGCGAAAAACTGTTTTTT. It specifies CASSASTGTGEKLFF. The gene calls are TRBV2 and TRBJ1-4; 7 bases line up with TRBD1. The CDR3 is 15 residues long. The V gene end was trimmed by 4 bases and the J gene end by 8 bases; junction bases not matched to a gene: 10. Germline V CDR1 and CDR2: SNHLY, FYNNEI.

The V gene is TRBV28, the J gene TRBJ1-3; the match to TRBD1 covers 9 bases. CDR1 and CDR2 (germline): MDHEN, SYDVKM. This CDR3 is 16 amino acids long. V was clipped by 10 bases and J by 0 bases; unmatched bases: 10. The CDR3 protein is CATLTLGQGSGNTIYF. Here the CDR3 DNA reads TGTGCCACCCTGACTTTGGGACAGGGCTCTGGAAACACCATATATTTT.

The rearrangement uses TRBV4-2 and TRBJ2-7; TRBD1 matches at 7 bases. This CDR3 contains 15 residues. Losses at the gene ends were 4 bases for V and 6 bases for J; bases not matched to a gene: 12. Per germline, CDR1 LGHNA and CDR2 YNFKEQ. The CDR3 is CASSLQGQNPSEQYF. The CDR3 DNA is TGTGCCAGCAGCCTGCAGGGACAGAATCCTTCCGAGCAGTACTTC.

The J gene is TRBJ1-2, the V gene TRBV20-1; perhaps TRBD1 as D (5 bases). Trimming cost V 3 bases and J 3 bases, with 17 bases left between them. Germline V gene data show CDR1 as DFQATT and CDR2 as SNEGSKA (reference sequence). The CDR3 covers 15 residues. CDR3 coding DNA: TGCAGTGCTAGTACGTCAGGGAGGTGGGACTATGGCTACACCTTC. Its protein product is CSASTSGRWDYGYTF.

This chain joins TRBV24-1 and TRBJ2-5, with D possibly matching TRBD2 (5 bases). The CDR3 extends over 16 amino acids. Trimming pared 3 bases from V and 5 bases from J, leaving 18 bases between. Germline V lookup: CDR1 KGHDR, CDR2 SFDVKD. The DNA of the CDR3 is TGTGCCACCAGTGATCCCGGAGGAGTAAGGTCGGAGACCCAGTACTTC. As protein: CATSDPGGVRSETQYF.

J is TRBJ1-3 and V is TRBV7-9; a possible D gene is TRBD1 (5 bases). The CDR3 contains 13 residues. The germline V gene encodes CDR1 SEHNR and CDR2 FQNEAQ (reference sequence). V dropped 6 bases and J dropped 6 bases, with 12 bases sitting between them. The DNA for the CDR3 is TGTGCCAGCAGGTTCGGAGGGGAAAACACCATATATTTT. This sequence encodes CASRFGGENTIYF.

Only one count was recorded for this clone. V gene TRBV28 combines with J gene TRBJ2-1; 7 nucleotides agree with TRBD1. The CDR3 runs 15 residues. The germline gives CDR1 MDHEN, CDR2 SYDVKM. Trimming cost V 5 bases and J 8 bases; bases outside gene matches: 12. The CDR3 loop is CASSGREGALDEQFF. For the CDR3, the DNA is TGTGCCAGCAGTGGGCGCGAGGGGGCTCTGGATGAGCAGTTCTTC.

The chain couples TRBV7-9 to TRBJ2-5, with TRBD2 matching over 14 bases. This CDR3 is built from 18 residues. Germline trimming cut 4 bases from V and 5 bases from J; bases unmatched to any gene: 12. Per germline, CDR1 SEHNR and CDR2 FQNEAQ (reference sequence). In DNA, the CDR3 is TGTGCCAGCAGCTCAAGGACTAGCGGGGGGCCCATCGTTGAGACCCAGTACTTC. Amino acid sequence: CASSSRTSGGPIVETQYF.